Listed below are T cell receptor beta chains from one sample, sequenced in a study of blood T cell repertoires in COVID-19. TCRdb's table, derived via immunoSEQ multiplex PCR, lists solely in-frame clones and lacks some. The sample includes roughly 230,000 clones, around 81% of them seen just once. Material for sequencing was peripheral blood. These receptor sequences come from a woman aged 60-70 years with active or convalescent COVID-19. CDR3s include the opening cysteine and the closing phenylalanine or tryptophan. D genes are given only for firm matches.

d_gene	len	j_gene	v_gene	CDR3aa
.	14	TRBJ1-1	TRBV19	CASSIAQVAAEAFF
.	12	TRBJ1-2	TRBV11-2	CASSTREVGYTF
.	12	TRBJ2-5	TRBV7-9	CASRRLVETQYF
.	13	TRBJ2-5	TRBV5-1	CASSQEVRETQYF
TRBD2	17	TRBJ2-4	TRBV5-4	CASSSGLAGAGGDIQYF
.	14	TRBJ2-7	TRBV9	CASSRGGRDYEQYF
.	14	TRBJ1-2	TRBV28	CASSVSRLLYGYTF
TRBD1	14	TRBJ1-3	TRBV6-5	CASSRQGPGNTIYF
TRBD1	14	TRBJ2-5	TRBV14	CASSQTGGLETQYF
.	11	TRBJ1-6	TRBV29-1	CSVRVGGTLHF
TRBD2	15	TRBJ2-7	TRBV11-3	CASSSLAGAPYEQYF
TRBD1	16	TRBJ2-5	TRBV3-1/TRBV3-2	CASSLGTGLFEETQYF
.	13	TRBJ2-2	TRBV6-5	CASSPGYTGELFF